Sequencing of this TCR beta chain was carried out in a study of beta chain features in type 1 diabetes. Overall study results and limits: Small HLA sub-analyses could not settle whether HLA shapes TCRB rearrangement. The study found that naive, central memory and Treg TCRB repertoires appeared more similar in patients than in healthy donors.

Isolated RNA was reverse transcribed in full, so expressed TCRB transcripts were sequenced. The repertoire was sequenced with immunoSEQ multiplex PCR; TCRdb's copy has only in-frame clones and lacks some. The sample lists about 200,000 clones; around 9.9% were seen once. Germline lookup yields CDR1 MNHEY and CDR2 SVGAGI. The CDR3 is 14 amino acids. V was clipped by 8 bases and J by 0 bases; unmatched bases: 5. Concerning this clone itself: Its antigen is not known.

Sequenced sample: central memory CD4+ T cells from blood. This chain uses TRBV6-5 with TRBJ2-3; TRBD1 matches at 7 bases. This TCR was sampled from a young man in good health. The CDR3: CASRRDSSTDTQYF. The CDR3 DNA follows: TGTGCCAGCCGCCGGGACAGTAGCACAGATACGCAGTATTTT.